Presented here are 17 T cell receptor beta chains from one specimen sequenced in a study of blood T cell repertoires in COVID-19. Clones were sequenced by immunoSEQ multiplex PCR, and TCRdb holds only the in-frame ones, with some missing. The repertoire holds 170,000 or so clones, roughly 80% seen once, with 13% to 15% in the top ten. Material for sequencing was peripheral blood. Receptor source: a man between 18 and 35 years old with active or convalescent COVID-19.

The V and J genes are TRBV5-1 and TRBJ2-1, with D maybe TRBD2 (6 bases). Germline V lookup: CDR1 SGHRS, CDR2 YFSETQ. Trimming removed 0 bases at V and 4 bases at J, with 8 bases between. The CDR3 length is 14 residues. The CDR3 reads CASSLAGVYNEQFF. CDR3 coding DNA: TGCGCCAGCAGCTTGGCGGGGGTTTACAATGAGCAGTTCTTC.

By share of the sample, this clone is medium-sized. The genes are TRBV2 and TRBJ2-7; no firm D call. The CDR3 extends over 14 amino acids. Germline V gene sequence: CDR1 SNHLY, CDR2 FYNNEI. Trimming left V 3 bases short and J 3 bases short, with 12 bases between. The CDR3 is CASSDGTTIYEQYF. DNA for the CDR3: TGTGCCAGCAGTGATGGCACAACTATCTACGAGCAGTACTTC.

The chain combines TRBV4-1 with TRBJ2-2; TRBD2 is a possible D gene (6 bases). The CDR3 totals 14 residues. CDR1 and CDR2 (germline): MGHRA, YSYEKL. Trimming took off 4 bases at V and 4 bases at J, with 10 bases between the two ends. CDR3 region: CASSRLGGTGELFF. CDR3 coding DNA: TGCGCCAGCAGCCGCTTGGGGGGCACCGGGGAGCTGTTTTTT.

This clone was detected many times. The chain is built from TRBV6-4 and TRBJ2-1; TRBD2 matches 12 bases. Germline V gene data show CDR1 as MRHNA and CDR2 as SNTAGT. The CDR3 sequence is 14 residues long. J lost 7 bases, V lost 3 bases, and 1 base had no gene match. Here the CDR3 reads CASSEGTSGNEQFF. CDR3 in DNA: TGTGCCAGCAGTGAGGGGACTAGCGGGAATGAGCAGTTCTTC.

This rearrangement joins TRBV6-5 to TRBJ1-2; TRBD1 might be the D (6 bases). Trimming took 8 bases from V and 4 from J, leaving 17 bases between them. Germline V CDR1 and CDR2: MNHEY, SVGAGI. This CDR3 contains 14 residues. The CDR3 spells CASRRDMGLYGYTF. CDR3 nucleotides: TGTGCCAGCCGCCGGGACATGGGGCTCTATGGCTACACCTTC.

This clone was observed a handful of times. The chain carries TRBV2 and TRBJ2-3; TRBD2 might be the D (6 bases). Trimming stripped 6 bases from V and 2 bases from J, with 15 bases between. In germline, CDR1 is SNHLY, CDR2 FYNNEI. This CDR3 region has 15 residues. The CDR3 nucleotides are TGTGCCAGCAGACCAAGTGCGGGATACACAGATACGCAGTATTTT. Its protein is CASRPSAGYTDTQYF.

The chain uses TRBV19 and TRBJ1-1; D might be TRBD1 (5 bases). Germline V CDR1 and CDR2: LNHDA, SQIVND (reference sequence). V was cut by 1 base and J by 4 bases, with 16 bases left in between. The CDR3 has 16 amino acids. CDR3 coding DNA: TGTGCCAGTAGTATAGCTTTCGCCCTGGGGGGCACTGAAGCTTTCTTT. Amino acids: CASSIAFALGGTEAFF.

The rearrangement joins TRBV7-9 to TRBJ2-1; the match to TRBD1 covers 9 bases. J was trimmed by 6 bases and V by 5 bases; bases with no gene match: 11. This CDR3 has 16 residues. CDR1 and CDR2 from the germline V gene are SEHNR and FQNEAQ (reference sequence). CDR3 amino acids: CASSPPGTGFGNEQFF. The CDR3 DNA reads TGTGCCAGCAGCCCACCCGGGACAGGGTTCGGCAATGAGCAGTTCTTC.

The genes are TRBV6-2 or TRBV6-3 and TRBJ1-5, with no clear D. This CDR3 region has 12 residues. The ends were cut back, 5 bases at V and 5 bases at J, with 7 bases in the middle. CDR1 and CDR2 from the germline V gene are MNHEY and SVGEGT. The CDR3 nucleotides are TGTGCCAGCAGTCCACAAGATCAGCCCCAGCATTTT. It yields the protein CASSPQDQPQHF.

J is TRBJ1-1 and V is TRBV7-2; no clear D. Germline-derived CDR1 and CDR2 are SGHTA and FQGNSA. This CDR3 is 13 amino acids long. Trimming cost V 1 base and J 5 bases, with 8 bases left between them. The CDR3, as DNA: TGTGCCAGCAGCTTAGAGGCTAGGACTGAAGCTTTCTTT. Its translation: CASSLEARTEAFF.

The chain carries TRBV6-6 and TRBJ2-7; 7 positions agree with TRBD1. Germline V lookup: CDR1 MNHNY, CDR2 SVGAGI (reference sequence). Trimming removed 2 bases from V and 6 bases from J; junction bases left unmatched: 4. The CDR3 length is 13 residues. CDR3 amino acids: CASSYPGQAEQYF. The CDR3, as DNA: TGTGCCAGCAGTTACCCCGGACAGGCCGAGCAGTACTTC.

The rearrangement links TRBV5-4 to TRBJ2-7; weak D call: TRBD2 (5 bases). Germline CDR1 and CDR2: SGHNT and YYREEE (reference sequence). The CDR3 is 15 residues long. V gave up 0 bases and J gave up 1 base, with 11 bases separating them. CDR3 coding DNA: TGTGCCAGCAGCTTGGAGTGGGAGTCATCCTACGAGCAGTACTTC. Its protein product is CASSLEWESSYEQYF.

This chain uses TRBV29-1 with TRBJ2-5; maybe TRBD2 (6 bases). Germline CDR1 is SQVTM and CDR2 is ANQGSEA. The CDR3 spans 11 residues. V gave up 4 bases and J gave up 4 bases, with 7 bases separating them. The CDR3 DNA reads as TGCAGCGTTGTCGGGGGAGAGACCCAGTACTTC. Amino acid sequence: CSVVGGETQYF.

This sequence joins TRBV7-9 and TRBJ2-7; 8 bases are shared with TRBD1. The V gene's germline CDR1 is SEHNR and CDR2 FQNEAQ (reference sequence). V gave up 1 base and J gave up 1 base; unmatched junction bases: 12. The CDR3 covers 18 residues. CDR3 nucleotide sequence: TGTGCCAGCAGCTTAGGACCCAGTGTCGGACAGGGATCCTACGAGCAGTACTTC. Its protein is CASSLGPSVGQGSYEQYF.

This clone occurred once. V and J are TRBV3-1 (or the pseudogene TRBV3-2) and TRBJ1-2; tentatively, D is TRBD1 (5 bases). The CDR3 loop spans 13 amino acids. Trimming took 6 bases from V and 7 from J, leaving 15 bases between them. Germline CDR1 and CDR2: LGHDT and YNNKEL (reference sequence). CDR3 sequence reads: CASRLTGVRGYTF. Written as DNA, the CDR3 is TGTGCCAGCAGACTCACAGGTGTCCGTGGCTACACCTTC.

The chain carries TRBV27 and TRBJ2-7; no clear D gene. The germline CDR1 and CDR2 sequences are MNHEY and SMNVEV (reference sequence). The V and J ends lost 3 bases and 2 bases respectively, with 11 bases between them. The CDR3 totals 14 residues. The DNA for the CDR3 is TGTGCCAGCAGTTTGGTGGTCGGAGCCTACGAGCAGTACTTC. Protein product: CASSLVVGAYEQYF.

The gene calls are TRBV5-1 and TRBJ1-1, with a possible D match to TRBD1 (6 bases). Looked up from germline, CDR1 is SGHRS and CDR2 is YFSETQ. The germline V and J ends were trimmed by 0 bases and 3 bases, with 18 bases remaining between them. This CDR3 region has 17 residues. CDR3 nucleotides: TGCGCCAGCAGCTTGGCCGGGGGGGGCCACGCCGACACTGAAGCTTTCTTT. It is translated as CASSLAGGGHADTEAFF.